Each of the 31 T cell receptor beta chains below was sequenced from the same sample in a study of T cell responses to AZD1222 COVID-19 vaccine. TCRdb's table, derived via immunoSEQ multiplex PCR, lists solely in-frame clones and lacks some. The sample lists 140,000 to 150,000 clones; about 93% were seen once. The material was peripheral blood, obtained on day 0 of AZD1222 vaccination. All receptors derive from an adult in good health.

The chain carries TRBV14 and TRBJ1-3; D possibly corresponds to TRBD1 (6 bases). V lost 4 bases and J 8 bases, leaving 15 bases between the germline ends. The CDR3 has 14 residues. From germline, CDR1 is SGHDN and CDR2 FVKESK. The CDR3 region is CASSRGHPSDTIYF. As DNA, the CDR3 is TGTGCCAGCAGCCGGGGACACCCCTCGGACACCATATATTTT.

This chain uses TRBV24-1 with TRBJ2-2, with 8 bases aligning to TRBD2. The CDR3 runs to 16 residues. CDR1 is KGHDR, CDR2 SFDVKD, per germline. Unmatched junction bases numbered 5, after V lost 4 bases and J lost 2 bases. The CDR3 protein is CATSDGTRANTGELFF. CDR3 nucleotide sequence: TGTGCCACCAGTGACGGGACTAGGGCCAACACCGGGGAGCTGTTTTTT.

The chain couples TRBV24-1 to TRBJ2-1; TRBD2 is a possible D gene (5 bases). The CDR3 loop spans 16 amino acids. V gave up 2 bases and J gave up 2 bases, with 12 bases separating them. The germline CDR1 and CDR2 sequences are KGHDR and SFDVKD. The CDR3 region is CATSDWTSLTYNEQFF. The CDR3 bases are TGTGCCACCAGTGATTGGACTTCTCTTACCTACAATGAGCAGTTCTTC.

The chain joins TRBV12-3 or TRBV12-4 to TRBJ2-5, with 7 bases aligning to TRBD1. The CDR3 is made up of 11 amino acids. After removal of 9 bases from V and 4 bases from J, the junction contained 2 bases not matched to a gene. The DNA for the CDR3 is TGTGCCAGTACAGGGGCAGAGACCCAGTACTTC. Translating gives CASTGAETQYF.

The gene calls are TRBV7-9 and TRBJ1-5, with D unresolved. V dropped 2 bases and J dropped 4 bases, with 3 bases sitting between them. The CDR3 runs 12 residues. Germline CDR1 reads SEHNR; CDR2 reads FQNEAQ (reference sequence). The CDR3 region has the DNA TGTGCCAGCAGCTTACCAAATCAGCCCCAGCATTTT. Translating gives CASSLPNQPQHF.

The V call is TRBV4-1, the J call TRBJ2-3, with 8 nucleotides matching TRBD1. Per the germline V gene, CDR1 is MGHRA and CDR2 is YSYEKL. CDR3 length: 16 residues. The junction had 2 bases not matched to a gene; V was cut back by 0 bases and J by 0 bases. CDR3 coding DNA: TGCGCCAGCAGCCAAGATAGGACAGGGAGCACAGATACGCAGTATTTT. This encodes CASSQDRTGSTDTQYF.

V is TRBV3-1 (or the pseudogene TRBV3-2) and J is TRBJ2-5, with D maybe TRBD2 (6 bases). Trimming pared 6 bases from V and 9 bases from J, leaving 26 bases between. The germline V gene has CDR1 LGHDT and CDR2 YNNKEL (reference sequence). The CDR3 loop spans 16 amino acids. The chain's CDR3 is CASSPPLAVPSAAQYF. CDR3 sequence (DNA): TGTGCCAGCAGTCCCCCCTTAGCGGTACCCTCCGCGGCCCAGTACTTC.

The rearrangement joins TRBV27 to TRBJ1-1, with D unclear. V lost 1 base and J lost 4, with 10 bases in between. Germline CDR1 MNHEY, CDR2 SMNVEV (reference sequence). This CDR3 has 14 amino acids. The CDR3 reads CASSLLGLGTEAFF. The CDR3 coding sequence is TGTGCCAGCAGTTTATTGGGGTTGGGCACTGAAGCTTTCTTT.

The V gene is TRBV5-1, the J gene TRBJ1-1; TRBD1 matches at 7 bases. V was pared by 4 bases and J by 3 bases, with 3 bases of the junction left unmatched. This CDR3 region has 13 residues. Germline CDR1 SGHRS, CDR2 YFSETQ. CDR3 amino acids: CASSADRDTEAFF. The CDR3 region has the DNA TGCGCCAGCAGCGCTGACAGGGACACTGAAGCTTTCTTT.

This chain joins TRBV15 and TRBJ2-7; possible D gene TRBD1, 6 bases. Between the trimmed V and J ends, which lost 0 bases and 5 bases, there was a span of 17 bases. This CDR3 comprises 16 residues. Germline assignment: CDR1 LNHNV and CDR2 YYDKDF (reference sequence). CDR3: CATSRDLPGALHEQYF. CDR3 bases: TGTGCCACCAGCAGAGATCTGCCAGGGGCTCTCCACGAGCAGTACTTC.

Here the CDR3 reads CASSLQGDGYTF. For the CDR3, the DNA is TGTGCCAGCAGCCTGCAGGGGGATGGCTACACCTTC. The chain recombines TRBV5-4 with TRBJ1-2, with 7 positions matching TRBD1. Germline loops: CDR1 SGHNT, CDR2 YYREEE (reference sequence). This CDR3 spans 12 amino acids. Unmatched junction bases numbered 3, after V lost 4 bases and J lost 6 bases. The full variable domain, completed using reference TRBV5-4 and TRBJ1-2, is ETGVTQSPTHLIKTRGQQVTLRCSSQSGHNTVSWYQQALGQGPQFIFQYYREEENGRGNFPPRFSGLQFPNYSSELNVNALELDDSALYLCASSLQGDGYTFGSGTRLTVV.

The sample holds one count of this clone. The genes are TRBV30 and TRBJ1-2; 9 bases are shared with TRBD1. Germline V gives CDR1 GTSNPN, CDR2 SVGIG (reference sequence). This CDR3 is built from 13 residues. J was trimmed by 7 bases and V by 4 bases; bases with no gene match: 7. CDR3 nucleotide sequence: TGTGCCTGGAAGGGACAGGGAATGGGTGGCTACACCTTC. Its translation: CAWKGQGMGGYTF.

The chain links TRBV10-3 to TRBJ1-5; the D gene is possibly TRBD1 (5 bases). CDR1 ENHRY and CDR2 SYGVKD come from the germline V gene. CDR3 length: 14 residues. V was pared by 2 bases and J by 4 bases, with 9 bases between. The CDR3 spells CAISERGINQPQHF. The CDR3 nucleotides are TGTGCCATCAGTGAGAGGGGCATAAATCAGCCCCAGCATTTT.

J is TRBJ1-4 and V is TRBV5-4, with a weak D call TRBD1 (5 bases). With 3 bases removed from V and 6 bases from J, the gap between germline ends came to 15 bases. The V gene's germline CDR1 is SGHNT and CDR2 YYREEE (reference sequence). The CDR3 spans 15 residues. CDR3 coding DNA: TGTGCCAGCAGCTCCCCGGACGGGGGGGATGAAAAACTGTTTTTT. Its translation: CASSSPDGGDEKLFF.

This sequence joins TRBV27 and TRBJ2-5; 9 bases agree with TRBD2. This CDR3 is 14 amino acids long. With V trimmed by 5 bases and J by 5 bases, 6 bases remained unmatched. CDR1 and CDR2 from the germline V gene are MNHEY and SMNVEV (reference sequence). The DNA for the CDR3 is TGTGCCAGCAGTCCGGGGACTAGCCACGAGACCCAGTACTTC. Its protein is CASSPGTSHETQYF.

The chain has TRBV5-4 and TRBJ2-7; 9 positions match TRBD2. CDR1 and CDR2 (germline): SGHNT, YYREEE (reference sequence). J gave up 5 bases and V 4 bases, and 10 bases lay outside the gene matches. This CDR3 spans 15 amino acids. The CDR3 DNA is TGTGCCAGCAGCAAGAGTACTAGCGGGTTCAACGAGCAGTACTTC. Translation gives CASSKSTSGFNEQYF.

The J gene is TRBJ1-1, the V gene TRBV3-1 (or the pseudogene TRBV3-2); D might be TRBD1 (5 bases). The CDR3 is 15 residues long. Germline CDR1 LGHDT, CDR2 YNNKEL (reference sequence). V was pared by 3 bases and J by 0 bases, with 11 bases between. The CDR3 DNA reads TGTGCCAGCAGCCATCAAGCAGGGCTGAACACTGAAGCTTTCTTT. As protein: CASSHQAGLNTEAFF.

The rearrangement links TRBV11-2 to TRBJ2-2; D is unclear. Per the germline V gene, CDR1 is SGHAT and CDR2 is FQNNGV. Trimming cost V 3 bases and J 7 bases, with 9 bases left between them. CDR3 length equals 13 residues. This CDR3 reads CASSLRGIGELFF. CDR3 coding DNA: TGTGCCAGCAGCTTGAGAGGAATCGGGGAGCTGTTTTTT. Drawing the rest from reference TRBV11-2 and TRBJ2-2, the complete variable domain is EAGVAQSPRYKIIEKRQSVAFWCNPISGHATLYWYQQILGQGPKLLIQFQNNGVVDDSQLPKDRFSAERLKGVDSTLKIQPAKLEDSAVYLCASSLRGIGELFFGEGSRLTVL.

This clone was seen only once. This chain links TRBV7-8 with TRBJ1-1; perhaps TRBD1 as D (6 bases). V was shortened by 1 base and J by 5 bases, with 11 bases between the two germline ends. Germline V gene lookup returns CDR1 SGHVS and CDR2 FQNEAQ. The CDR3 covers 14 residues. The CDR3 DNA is TGTGCCAGCAGCTTAGGGCAGGGGTTTACTGAAGCTTTCTTT. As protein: CASSLGQGFTEAFF.

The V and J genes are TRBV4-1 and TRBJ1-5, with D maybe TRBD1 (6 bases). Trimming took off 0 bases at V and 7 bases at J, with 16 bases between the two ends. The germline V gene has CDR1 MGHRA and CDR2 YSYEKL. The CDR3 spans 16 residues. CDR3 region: CASSQDSPQGGQPQHF. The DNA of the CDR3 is TGCGCCAGCAGCCAAGATAGTCCACAGGGTGGGCAGCCCCAGCATTTT.

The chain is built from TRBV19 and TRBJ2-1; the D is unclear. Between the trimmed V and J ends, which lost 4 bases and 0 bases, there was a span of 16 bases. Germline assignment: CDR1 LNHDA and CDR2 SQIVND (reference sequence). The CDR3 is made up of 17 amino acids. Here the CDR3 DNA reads TGTGCCAGTAGTACATGGTTCCCCCCTATCTCCTACAATGAGCAGTTCTTC. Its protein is CASSTWFPPISYNEQFF.

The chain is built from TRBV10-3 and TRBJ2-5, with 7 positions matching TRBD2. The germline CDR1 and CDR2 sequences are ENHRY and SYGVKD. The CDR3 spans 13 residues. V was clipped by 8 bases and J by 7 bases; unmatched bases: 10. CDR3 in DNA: TGTGCCATCCGGGAGGTGCTATCAGGGACCCAGTACTTC. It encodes CAIREVLSGTQYF.

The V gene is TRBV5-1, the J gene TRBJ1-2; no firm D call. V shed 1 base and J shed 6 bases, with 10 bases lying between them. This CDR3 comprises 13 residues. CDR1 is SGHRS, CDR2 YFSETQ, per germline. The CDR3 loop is CASSLRSRDGYTF. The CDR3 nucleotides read TGCGCCAGCAGCTTGAGGAGTCGGGATGGCTACACCTTC.

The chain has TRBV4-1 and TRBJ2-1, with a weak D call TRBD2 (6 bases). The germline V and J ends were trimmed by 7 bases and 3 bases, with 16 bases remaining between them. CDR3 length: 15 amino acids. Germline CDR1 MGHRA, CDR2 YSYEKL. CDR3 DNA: TGCGCCAGCAACTCCCCGGGAGCCAACTACAATGAGCAGTTCTTC. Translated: CASNSPGANYNEQFF.

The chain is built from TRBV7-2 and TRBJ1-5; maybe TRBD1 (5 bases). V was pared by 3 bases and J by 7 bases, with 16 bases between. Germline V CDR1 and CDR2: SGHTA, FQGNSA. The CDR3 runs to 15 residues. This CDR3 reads CASSLTARAGQPQHF. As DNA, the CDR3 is TGTGCCAGCAGCTTGACAGCCAGGGCCGGACAGCCCCAGCATTTT.

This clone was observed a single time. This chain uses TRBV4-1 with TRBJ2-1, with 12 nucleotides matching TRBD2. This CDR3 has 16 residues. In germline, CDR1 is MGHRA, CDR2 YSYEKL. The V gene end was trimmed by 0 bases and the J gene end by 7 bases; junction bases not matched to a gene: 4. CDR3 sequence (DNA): TGCGCCAGCAGCCAAGAAGCTAGCGGGAGGGGAAATGAGCAGTTCTTC. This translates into CASSQEASGRGNEQFF.

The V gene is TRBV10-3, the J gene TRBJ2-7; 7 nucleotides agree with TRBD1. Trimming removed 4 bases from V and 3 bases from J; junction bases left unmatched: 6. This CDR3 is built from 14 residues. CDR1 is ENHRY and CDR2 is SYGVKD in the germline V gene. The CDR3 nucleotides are TGTGCCATCAGTGGGACAGGCCGGATCTACGAGCAGTACTTC. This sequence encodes CAISGTGRIYEQYF.

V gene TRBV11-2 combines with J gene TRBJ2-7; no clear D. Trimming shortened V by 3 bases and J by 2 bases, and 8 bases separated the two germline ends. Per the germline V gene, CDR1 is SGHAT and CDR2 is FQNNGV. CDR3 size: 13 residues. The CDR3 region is CASSFGNAYEQYF. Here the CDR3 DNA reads TGTGCCAGCAGCTTCGGAAACGCCTACGAGCAGTACTTC. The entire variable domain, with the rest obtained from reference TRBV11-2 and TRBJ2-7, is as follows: EAGVAQSPRYKIIEKRQSVAFWCNPISGHATLYWYQQILGQGPKLLIQFQNNGVVDDSQLPKDRFSAERLKGVDSTLKIQPAKLEDSAVYLCASSFGNAYEQYFGPGTRLTVT.

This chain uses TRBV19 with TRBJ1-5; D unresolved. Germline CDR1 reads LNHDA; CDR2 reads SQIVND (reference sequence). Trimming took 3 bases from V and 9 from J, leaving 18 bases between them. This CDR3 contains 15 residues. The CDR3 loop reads CASSIARDAGRPQHF. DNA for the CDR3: TGTGCCAGTAGTATCGCGCGGGATGCGGGTCGGCCCCAGCATTTT.

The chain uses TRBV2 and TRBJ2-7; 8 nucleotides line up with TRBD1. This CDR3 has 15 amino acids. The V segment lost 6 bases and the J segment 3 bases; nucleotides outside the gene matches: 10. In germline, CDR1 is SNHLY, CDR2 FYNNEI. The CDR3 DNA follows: TGTGCCAGCAGGTTACAGGGGGGAACATTCTACGAGCAGTACTTC. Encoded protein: CASRLQGGTFYEQYF.

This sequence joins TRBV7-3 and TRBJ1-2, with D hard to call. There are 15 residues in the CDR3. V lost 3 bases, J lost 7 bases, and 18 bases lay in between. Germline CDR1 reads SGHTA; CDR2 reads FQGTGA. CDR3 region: CASSFFGRRPTGYTF. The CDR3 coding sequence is TGTGCCAGCAGCTTCTTCGGGCGGCGTCCCACTGGCTACACCTTC.